Below are 29 T cell receptor beta chains sequenced from a single sample in a study of T cell responses to AZD1222 COVID-19 vaccine. Sequencing used immunoSEQ multiplex PCR; TCRdb keeps in-frame clones, though not all of them. This table holds about 96,000 clones, roughly nine tenths found once. Sequencing used peripheral blood, obtained on day 0 of AZD1222 vaccination. These receptors originate from an adult in good health.

The rearrangement uses TRBV14 and TRBJ1-2; a weak D match, TRBD1 (6 bases). V lost 6 bases, J lost 2 bases, and 16 bases lay in between. The CDR3 covers 15 residues. CDR1 is SGHDN and CDR2 is FVKESK in the germline V gene. The CDR3 DNA reads TGTGCCAGCAGACCGTCGACAGGACCCAACTATGGCTACACCTTC. Its protein is CASRPSTGPNYGYTF. Together with reference TRBV14 and TRBJ1-2, the CDR3 gives the full variable domain: EAGVTQFPSHSVIEKGQTVTLRCDPISGHDNLYWYRRVMGKEIKFLLHFVKESKQDESGMPNNRFLAERTGGTYSTLKVQPAELEDSGVYFCASRPSTGPNYGYTFGSGTRLTVV.

The chain has TRBV2 and TRBJ1-4; no clear D. V was clipped by 6 bases and J by 4 bases, with 12 bases between them. In germline, CDR1 is SNHLY, CDR2 FYNNEI. This CDR3 has 14 amino acids. In DNA form, the CDR3 reads TGTGCCAGCAGGGGTACGTCGATTAATGAAAAACTGTTTTTT. It is translated as CASRGTSINEKLFF.

The chain employs TRBV30 and TRBJ1-1, with TRBD1 as a possible D gene (6 bases). Germline V lookup: CDR1 GTSNPN, CDR2 SVGIG (reference sequence). The V end lost 4 bases, the J end lost 8 bases, and 17 bases lay between the germline ends. This CDR3 spans 13 amino acids. This chain's CDR3 is CAWTSTGPKEAFF. Written as DNA, the CDR3 is TGTGCCTGGACCTCCACAGGGCCTAAGGAAGCTTTCTTT.

J is TRBJ2-2 and V is TRBV7-3; 8 bases are shared with TRBD1. The CDR3 totals 17 residues. Germline trimming cut 2 bases from V and 4 bases from J; bases unmatched to any gene: 9. From germline, CDR1 is SGHTA and CDR2 FQGTGA. CDR3 loop: CASSLSLDRVSTGELFF. Here the CDR3 DNA reads TGTGCCAGCAGCTTATCTCTGGACAGGGTTTCCACCGGGGAGCTGTTTTTT.

The chain recombines TRBV9 with TRBJ2-1; 13 bases match TRBD2. Germline lookup yields CDR1 SGDLS and CDR2 YYNGEE. The CDR3 is 17 residues long. Germline trimming cut 3 bases from V and 5 bases from J; bases unmatched to any gene: 8. CDR3 sequence (DNA): TGTGCCAGCAGCGCCCGAGGGGGACTAGCGGGGCACAATGAGCAGTTCTTC. Its translation is CASSARGGLAGHNEQFF.

V and J are TRBV7-2 and TRBJ2-3; D gene ambiguous. V lost 4 bases to trimming and J lost 4 bases, with 12 bases between them. Germline CDR1 SGHTA, CDR2 FQGNSA. This CDR3 region has 14 residues. The CDR3 loop is CASSSPPGADTQYF. The CDR3 nucleotides read TGTGCCAGCAGCTCCCCACCTGGGGCAGATACGCAGTATTTT.

This chain links TRBV7-9 with TRBJ1-1; no definite D call. This CDR3 is built from 16 residues. Germline values: CDR1 SEHNR, CDR2 FQNEAQ (reference sequence). V was shortened by 4 bases and J by 0 bases, with 15 bases between the two germline ends. CDR3 in amino acids: CASSYIKGDMNTEAFF. The CDR3 DNA reads as TGTGCCAGCAGCTATATCAAAGGAGACATGAACACTGAAGCTTTCTTT.

The V and J genes are TRBV5-5 and TRBJ1-5; D is uncertain. The CDR3 has 13 residues. The V gene's germline CDR1 is SGHKS and CDR2 YYEKEE (reference sequence). V was shortened by 1 base and J by 5 bases, with 7 bases between the two germline ends. Written as DNA, the CDR3 is TGTGCCAGCAGCTTGTCGCTCGATCAGCCCCAGCATTTT. The encoded protein is CASSLSLDQPQHF.

The J gene is TRBJ2-3, the V gene TRBV30, with D unresolved. There are 16 residues in the CDR3. The V end was cut by 0 bases, the J end by 2 bases, with 15 bases between. The germline V gene encodes CDR1 GTSNPN and CDR2 SVGIG (reference sequence). The CDR3 nucleotides read TGTGCCTGGAGTGTAGGTGGGCAGCTAATCACAGATACGCAGTATTTT. Translated, it gives CAWSVGGQLITDTQYF.

This chain connects TRBV3-1 (or the pseudogene TRBV3-2) to TRBJ2-1; 14 bases match TRBD2. The CDR3 consists of 20 residues. Unmatched junction bases numbered 7, after V lost 0 bases and J lost 0 bases. The V gene's germline CDR1 is LGHDT and CDR2 YNNKEL (reference sequence). The CDR3 protein is CASSQEGLAGAFSSYNEQFF. The CDR3 DNA is TGTGCCAGCAGCCAAGAGGGACTAGCGGGGGCCTTTAGCTCCTACAATGAGCAGTTCTTC.

Comment on this clone: Given a much more abundant clone one base away, this may be a read error. This CDR3 is also generated by other DNA sequences in the sample. For the CDR3, the DNA is TGTGCCAGTAGCACCGGAACCGGAGGGAGCTCTGGAAACACCATATATTTT. It yields the protein CASSTGTGGSSGNTIYF. This sequence joins TRBV9 and TRBJ1-3; D is unclear. CDR1 SGDLS and CDR2 YYNGEE come from the germline V gene. Trimming took off 8 bases at V and 0 bases at J, with 21 bases between the two ends. The CDR3 contains 17 residues.

V and J are TRBV30 and TRBJ1-6; D perhaps matches TRBD1 (6 bases). CDR1 and CDR2 (germline): GTSNPN, SVGIG (reference sequence). V lost 3 bases, J lost 7 bases, and 19 bases lay in between. The CDR3 covers 16 residues. CDR3 DNA: TGTGCCTGGAGCCCGCAGGGAGGGGGGGCGAATTCACCCCTCCACTTT. Residues: CAWSPQGGGANSPLHF.

DNA of the CDR3: TGTGCCAGCAGTTTATTCAGGGGGTATGGCTACACCTTC. It translates to CASSLFRGYGYTF. The genes are TRBV27 and TRBJ1-2; 7 nucleotides line up with TRBD1. The V gene's germline CDR1 is MNHEY and CDR2 SMNVEV (reference sequence). The CDR3 runs to 13 residues. J was trimmed by 5 bases and V by 1 base; bases with no gene match: 1.

The chain carries TRBV9 and TRBJ1-4, with D possibly being TRBD1 (5 bases). The germline V and J ends were trimmed by 0 bases and 0 bases, with 6 bases remaining between them. Germline V CDR1 and CDR2: SGDLS, YYNGEE. The CDR3 has 15 residues. The CDR3 coding sequence is TGTGCCAGCAGCGTAGGGACAACAACTAATGAAAAACTGTTTTTT. Its protein is CASSVGTTTNEKLFF. Filled out from reference TRBV9 and TRBJ1-4, the complete variable domain reads DSGVTQTPKHLITATGQRVTLRCSPRSGDLSVYWYQQSLDQGLQFLIQYYNGEERAKGNILERFSAQQFPDLHSELNLSSLELGDSALYFCASSVGTTTNEKLFFGSGTQLSVL.

The chain recombines TRBV5-4 with TRBJ2-5; 8 nucleotides match TRBD1. The CDR3 extends over 14 amino acids. Trimming at V came to 3 bases and at J to 0 bases, leaving 1 base not matched to a gene. The germline gives CDR1 SGHNT, CDR2 YYREEE (reference sequence). CDR3 region: CASSWTGNQETQYF. CDR3 DNA sequence: TGTGCCAGCAGCTGGACAGGGAACCAAGAGACCCAGTACTTC.

This clone was seen only once. The rearrangement joins TRBV10-1 to TRBJ1-2, with 8 bases aligning to TRBD1. This CDR3 has 17 residues. With 6 bases clipped from V and 0 bases from J, the junction kept 12 bases outside the gene matches. Germline values: CDR1 WNHNN, CDR2 SYGVQD (reference sequence). The DNA for the CDR3 is TGCGCCAGCAGAATACAGGGGGAGGGGAAGGCTAACTATGGCTACACCTTC. Translating it yields CASRIQGEGKANYGYTF.

The chain is built from TRBV3-1 (or the pseudogene TRBV3-2) and TRBJ2-5; 9 bases align to TRBD2. The CDR3 is 15 amino acids. V dropped 0 bases and J dropped 2; count of bases not matched to a gene: 1. The germline V gene encodes CDR1 LGHDT and CDR2 YNNKEL (reference sequence). The CDR3 sequence: CASSQDAGGQETQYF. The CDR3 bases are TGTGCCAGCAGCCAAGATGCGGGGGGGCAAGAGACCCAGTACTTC.

The rearrangement links TRBV28 to TRBJ2-2; 8 bases agree with TRBD1. The CDR3 sequence is 15 residues long. Germline assignment: CDR1 MDHEN and CDR2 SYDVKM. Trimming removed 5 bases from V and 3 bases from J; junction bases left unmatched: 5. DNA of the CDR3: TGTGCCAGCAGTGAGGACAGGGAGGACACCGGGGAGCTGTTTTTT. This translates into CASSEDREDTGELFF.

The chain joins TRBV28 to TRBJ1-5; D may be TRBD1 (5 bases). Trimming pared 2 bases from V and 5 bases from J, leaving 10 bases between. The CDR3 runs 14 residues. Germline V gene lookup returns CDR1 MDHEN and CDR2 SYDVKM. CDR3 nucleotide sequence: TGTGCCAGCAGTTTAGGGGCAGAACATCAGCCCCAGCATTTT. It encodes CASSLGAEHQPQHF.

The gene calls are TRBV19 and TRBJ2-2; 7 bases are a match to TRBD1. In germline, CDR1 is LNHDA, CDR2 SQIVND (reference sequence). This CDR3 region has 14 residues. V shed 9 bases and J 2 bases; nucleotides not matched to a gene: 6. Here the CDR3 reads CASSGTVNTGELFF. In DNA form, the CDR3 reads TGTGCCAGCTCCGGGACAGTTAACACCGGGGAGCTGTTTTTT.

The chain employs TRBV18 and TRBJ1-2; D is undetermined. Germline V lookup: CDR1 KGHSH, CDR2 LQKENI. The V and J ends lost 3 bases and 7 bases respectively, with 21 bases between them. The CDR3 has 16 residues. CDR3 in amino acids: CASSPPLSTGGSGYTF. CDR3 coding DNA: TGTGCCAGCTCACCCCCCCTCTCCACGGGCGGGTCTGGCTACACCTTC.

In the case of this clone: The junction shows a germline mismatch at one end, possibly a read error. The chain carries TRBV7-7 and TRBJ2-3, with 12 bases matching TRBD2. Germline-derived CDR1 and CDR2 are SSHAT and FNYEAQ (reference sequence). CDR3 size: 14 residues. CDR3: CASSPSGGAGTQYF. Here the CDR3 DNA reads TGTGCTAGCAGCCCTAGCGGGGGGGCGGGTACGCAGTATTTT.

This chain joins TRBV6-5 and TRBJ1-4, with D perhaps TRBD1 (5 bases). Trimming removed 6 bases at V and 10 bases at J, with 15 bases between. This CDR3 spans 13 amino acids. Germline V CDR1 and CDR2: MNHEY, SVGAGI. CDR3 DNA sequence: TGTGCCAGCAGGAACTCAGGGTCGGGAAAACTGTTTTTT. Encoded protein: CASRNSGSGKLFF.

This clone has a single count. V is TRBV4-1 and J is TRBJ2-5; possible D gene TRBD2, 6 bases. V lost 4 bases, J lost 1 base, and 13 bases lay in between. CDR3 length: 15 amino acids. Germline V gene data show CDR1 as MGHRA and CDR2 as YSYEKL. CDR3: CASSLRDSSQETQYF. The CDR3 DNA sequence: TGCGCCAGCAGCCTCCGGGACTCCTCCCAAGAGACCCAGTACTTC.

The chain recombines TRBV11-1 with TRBJ2-1; D unresolved. CDR3 size: 15 residues. Germline V lookup: CDR1 SGHAT, CDR2 FQDESV (reference sequence). V was cut by 3 bases and J by 6 bases, with 15 bases left in between. CDR3 DNA: TGTGCCAGCAGCTTGCCAGTCATTACGGGCAATGAGCAGTTCTTC. Amino acid sequence: CASSLPVITGNEQFF.

The gene calls are TRBV7-8 and TRBJ2-3; 12 bases align to TRBD2. The V and J ends lost 4 bases and 2 bases, in that order; junction bases with no gene match: 4. The CDR3 runs to 16 residues. Germline values: CDR1 SGHVS, CDR2 FQNEAQ. The CDR3, as DNA: TGTGCCAGCAGCTCCACTAGCGGGGGGCTCACAGATACGCAGTATTTT. Translating it yields CASSSTSGGLTDTQYF.

This clone was counted a single time. The rearrangement links TRBV5-6 to TRBJ1-2, with a tentative D call TRBD1 (5 bases). CDR3 length equals 15 residues. V lost 7 bases and J lost 4, with 20 bases in between. The germline gives CDR1 SGHDT, CDR2 YYEEEE. The CDR3, as DNA: TGTGCCAGCGGGTGGTGGGACGAAGTTTCCTATGGCTACACCTTC. This encodes CASGWWDEVSYGYTF. Complete variable domain (other parts from reference TRBV5-6 and TRBJ1-2): DAGVTQSPTHLIKTRGQQVTLRCSPKSGHDTVSWYQQALGQGPQFIFQYYEEEERQRGNFPDRFSGHQFPNYSSELNVNALLLGDSALYLCASGWWDEVSYGYTFGSGTRLTVV.

The V gene is TRBV9, the J gene TRBJ1-2; 11 bases align to TRBD1. This CDR3 contains 16 residues. CDR1 and CDR2 (germline): SGDLS, YYNGEE. Losses at the gene ends were 3 bases for V and 2 bases for J; bases not matched to a gene: 6. This chain's CDR3 is CASSASRDRGNYGYTF. In DNA, the CDR3 is TGTGCCAGCAGCGCGTCCCGGGACAGGGGGAACTATGGCTACACCTTC.

This sequence joins TRBV3-1 (or the pseudogene TRBV3-2) and TRBJ1-1; D remains ambiguous. CDR3 length: 17 amino acids. V lost 6 bases and J 0 bases, leaving 20 bases between the germline ends. Germline V lookup: CDR1 LGHDT, CDR2 YNNKEL (reference sequence). CDR3 coding DNA: TGTGCCAGCAGGACCTCCCTGGGGAAAGGGATGAACACTGAAGCTTTCTTT. Translated: CASRTSLGKGMNTEAFF.